The 5 T cell receptor beta chains listed next were all sequenced from one sample in a study of blood T cell repertoires in COVID-19. Some clones are missing from TCRdb's copy, which holds only in-frame ones; the method was immunoSEQ multiplex PCR. The sample comprises hundreds of thousands of clones, approximately 91% of which are singletons, and 1.4% to 1.5% rests with the top ten. Sequences were obtained from PBMCs or T cells enriched from blood (not recorded which). Source of these receptors: a woman under 30 who had been exposed to COVID-19.

CDR3 residues: CAISDSRGNQPQHF. CDR3 nucleotide sequence: TGTGCCATCAGTGATTCCCGGGGCAATCAGCCCCAGCATTTT. This chain connects TRBV10-3 to TRBJ1-5; D is ambiguous. The CDR3 length is 14 residues. Germline CDR1 is ENHRY and CDR2 is SYGVKD. V lost 3 bases, J lost 2 bases, and 8 bases lay in between.

This rearrangement joins TRBV11-2 to TRBJ1-1, with a weak D call TRBD1 (6 bases). Germline lookup yields CDR1 SGHAT and CDR2 FQNNGV. V was shortened by 0 bases and J by 7 bases, with 15 bases between the two germline ends. The CDR3 runs to 15 residues. In DNA, the CDR3 is TGTGCCAGCAGCTTAGATTGGGGGCTGGTCAATGAAGCTTTCTTT. The encoded protein is CASSLDWGLVNEAFF.

V is TRBV10-1 and J is TRBJ1-1, with D tentatively TRBD1 (6 bases). This CDR3 region has 13 residues. Trimming removed 4 bases at V and 4 bases at J, with 10 bases between. Germline V gene lookup returns CDR1 WNHNN and CDR2 SYGVQD (reference sequence). CDR3 nucleotide sequence: TGCGCCAGCAGTGCTCAGGGGACCACTGAAGCTTTCTTT. Its translation is CASSAQGTTEAFF.

This chain connects TRBV9 to TRBJ2-7; tentative D call: TRBD1 (6 bases). Germline loops: CDR1 SGDLS, CDR2 YYNGEE. The V end was cut by 4 bases, the J end by 3 bases, with 17 bases between. The CDR3 extends over 15 amino acids. This chain's CDR3 is CASSPYPGQLYEQYF. In nucleotides, the CDR3 is TGTGCCAGCAGCCCTTATCCCGGACAGCTCTACGAGCAGTACTTC.

The rearrangement uses TRBV5-1 and TRBJ2-1, with D perhaps matching TRBD1 (5 bases). CDR3 length: 14 amino acids. Germline CDR1 and CDR2: SGHRS and YFSETQ. Trimming took 7 bases from V and 2 from J, leaving 13 bases between them. The CDR3: CASVRDSTYNEQFF. CDR3 sequence (DNA): TGCGCCAGCGTACGCGACAGCACCTACAATGAGCAGTTCTTC.